The 13 T cell receptor beta chains reported below all come from one sample, sequenced in a study of T-cell reconstitution after alpha-beta-depleted transplantation in children. It was with unique molecular identifiers that the TCRbeta library was prepared. MiXCR was run by TCRdb on the PCR reads, yielding one entry per CDR3 protein. This sample has about 610,000 distinct CDR3 sequences, with roughly a tenth found just once. Sequenced here: PBMCs from the stem cell graft donor, sampled from the stem cell graft. All receptors derive from a human donor who donated a stem cell graft to a child with acute myeloid leukemia.

This clonotype was observed at least ten times. The CDR3 nucleotides are TGTGCCAGCAGTTTAGGCAGCGATCAGCCCCAGCATTTT. Residues: CASSLGSDQPQHF. The rearrangement joins TRBV12-3 or TRBV12-4 to TRBJ1-5; unclear D gene. The length of the CDR3 is 13 residues. Trimming took 1 base from V and 5 from J, leaving 6 bases between them.

This chain connects TRBV27 to TRBJ2-3, with 10 bases matching TRBD1. There are 16 residues in the CDR3. In germline, CDR1 is MNHEY, CDR2 SMNVEV (reference sequence). V trimming: 7 bases; J trimming: 4 bases; junction bases outside the gene matches: 11. The chain's CDR3 is CASTRLGTGVPDTQYF. CDR3 bases: TGTGCCAGCACTCGACTGGGGACAGGGGTCCCAGATACGCAGTATTTT.

This clonotype was counted ten times or more. V usage is TRBV20-1 and J usage is TRBJ2-7; no firm D call. CDR3 size: 14 residues. Germline V gene lookup returns CDR1 DFQATT and CDR2 SNEGSKA (reference sequence). The germline V and J ends were trimmed by 4 bases and 0 bases, with 13 bases remaining between them. The DNA of the CDR3 is TGCAGTGCTACACGATTTCGGAGCTCCTACGAGCAGTACTTC. Its translation is CSATRFRSSYEQYF.

The chain links TRBV20-1 to TRBJ2-7, with D possibly TRBD1 on 6 matching bases. Germline-derived CDR1 and CDR2 are DFQATT and SNEGSKA (reference sequence). This CDR3 spans 18 amino acids. Between the trimmed V and J ends, which lost 4 bases and 0 bases, there was a span of 25 bases. The CDR3 DNA reads TGCAGTGCTACAGGGGAAGTCACCGCCAACTACTACTCCTACGAGCAGTACTTC. This sequence encodes CSATGEVTANYYSYEQYF.

This clonotype was seen only a few times. The chain joins TRBV6-5 to TRBJ1-4; unclear D gene. The V end lost 3 bases, the J end lost 4 bases, and 15 bases lay between the germline ends. This CDR3 spans 16 amino acids. Germline loops: CDR1 MNHEY, CDR2 SVGAGI. CDR3 in DNA: TGTGCCAGCAGTTATGTGCCCCCTCAACTTAATGAAAAACTGTTTTTT. Translated: CASSYVPPQLNEKLFF.

CDR3 DNA sequence: TGTGCCAGCAGGGTGGGGGGGGATTGGACTGAAGCTTTCTTT. This sequence encodes CASRVGGDWTEAFF. This chain uses TRBV4-2 with TRBJ1-1, with a weak D call TRBD1 (5 bases). Trimming took off 6 bases at V and 5 bases at J, with 16 bases between the two ends. The CDR3 length is 14 residues. Germline-derived CDR1 and CDR2 are LGHNA and YNFKEQ.

This clonotype was detected ten times or more. This rearrangement joins TRBV12-3 or TRBV12-4 to TRBJ2-1, with 7 bases that match TRBD2. Unmatched junction bases numbered 6, after V lost 5 bases and J lost 5 bases. This CDR3 region has 14 residues. The CDR3 sequence: CASSPSGKDNEQFF. Written as DNA, the CDR3 is TGTGCCAGCAGTCCTAGCGGTAAAGACAATGAGCAGTTCTTC.

This clonotype has more than one count but fewer than ten. The V call is TRBV5-5, the J call TRBJ2-2; a weak D match, TRBD2 (5 bases). The germline V gene encodes CDR1 SGHKS and CDR2 YYEKEE (reference sequence). Trimming took 4 bases from V and 3 from J, leaving 13 bases between them. CDR3 length: 15 residues. Here the CDR3 reads CASSPVGADTGELFF. For the CDR3, the DNA is TGTGCCAGCAGCCCAGTCGGAGCGGACACCGGGGAGCTGTTTTTT.

This clonotype was counted at least ten times. The CDR3 sequence is CASSLPSGIEQFF. The CDR3 DNA sequence: TGTGCCAGCAGCCTCCCCAGCGGTATTGAGCAGTTCTTC. The chain recombines TRBV4-2 with TRBJ2-1, with a tentative D call TRBD2 (5 bases). The CDR3 has 13 residues. Trimming removed 4 bases at V and 9 bases at J, with 13 bases between. Germline V gives CDR1 LGHNA, CDR2 YNFKEQ.

Many counts were recorded for this clonotype. This rearrangement joins TRBV9 to TRBJ2-2, with unresolved D. Trimming stripped 1 base from V and 7 bases from J, with 8 bases between. CDR3 length: 13 residues. The germline CDR1 and CDR2 sequences are SGDLS and YYNGEE. For the CDR3, the DNA is TGTGCCAGCAGCGTAATCCTGGGCGGGGAGCTGTTTTTT. Residues: CASSVILGGELFF. The entire variable domain, with the rest obtained from reference TRBV9 and TRBJ2-2, is as follows: DSGVTQTPKHLITATGQRVTLRCSPRSGDLSVYWYQQSLDQGLQFLIQYYNGEERAKGNILERFSAQQFPDLHSELNLSSLELGDSALYFCASSVILGGELFFGEGSRLTVL.

This clonotype has just a few counts. The V call is TRBV7-2, the J call TRBJ1-6, with D tentatively TRBD1 (5 bases). V lost 0 bases and J lost 6, with 15 bases in between. The germline V gene has CDR1 SGHTA and CDR2 FQGNSA. The CDR3 covers 17 residues. DNA of the CDR3: TGTGCCAGCAGCTTAGCGAGTGTCAGGGCTTCTAATTCACCCCTCCACTTT. Its protein product is CASSLASVRASNSPLHF. The full variable domain, completed using reference TRBV7-2 and TRBJ1-6, is GAGVSQSPSNKVTEKGKDVELRCDPISGHTALYWYRQSLGQGLEFLIYFQGNSAPDKSGLPSDRFSAERTGGSVSTLTIQRTQQEDSAVYLCASSLASVRASNSPLHFGNGTRLTVT.

There are a few counts of this clonotype. The chain uses TRBV24-1 and TRBJ2-1; 12 bases map to TRBD2. The V and J ends lost 4 bases and 8 bases, in that order; junction bases with no gene match: 8. The CDR3 length is 16 residues. The germline gives CDR1 KGHDR, CDR2 SFDVKD. The CDR3 loop is CATSDRILAGGDEQFF. CDR3 nucleotide sequence: TGTGCCACCAGTGACCGCATACTAGCGGGGGGCGATGAGCAGTTCTTC.

V usage is TRBV30 and J usage is TRBJ1-1; D might be TRBD1 (5 bases). V was trimmed by 2 bases and J by 4 bases, leaving 20 bases between them. Germline V CDR1 and CDR2: GTSNPN, SVGIG (reference sequence). This CDR3 contains 16 residues. This CDR3 reads CAWSSRFEGTGTEAFF. For the CDR3, the DNA is TGTGCCTGGAGTTCCCGGTTTGAGGGGACGGGCACTGAAGCTTTCTTT. The full variable domain, in which reference TRBV30 and TRBJ1-1 provide the parts outside the CDR3, is SQTIHQWPATLVQPVGSPLSLECTVEGTSNPNLYWYRQAAGRGLQLLFYSVGIGQISSEVPQNLSASRPQDRQFILSSKKLLLSDSGFYLCAWSSRFEGTGTEAFFGQGTRLTVV.